This TCR beta chain derives from a study of blood T cell repertoires in COVID-19. Participant-reported clinical history was the basis for cohort assignment. Two negative PCRs, clearance, or symptom resolution characterized the recovered Cohort 3 donors. The table came from immunoSEQ multiplex PCR; TCRdb's copy has only in-frame clones and leaves some out. The sample holds some 490,000 clones, about 88% seen once. The receptor was isolated from a woman aged 55-70 years who had recovered from COVID-19. Material: PBMCs or T cells enriched from blood (not recorded which).

CDR3 bases: TGTGCCAGCTCACCCGGACTAGAAAATACGCAGTATTTT. This sequence encodes CASSPGLENTQYF. The genes are TRBV18 and TRBJ2-3; 7 bases map to TRBD2. The junction had 4 bases not matched to a gene; V was cut back by 3 bases and J by 7 bases. Looked up from germline, CDR1 is KGHSH and CDR2 is LQKENI. There are 13 residues in the CDR3.